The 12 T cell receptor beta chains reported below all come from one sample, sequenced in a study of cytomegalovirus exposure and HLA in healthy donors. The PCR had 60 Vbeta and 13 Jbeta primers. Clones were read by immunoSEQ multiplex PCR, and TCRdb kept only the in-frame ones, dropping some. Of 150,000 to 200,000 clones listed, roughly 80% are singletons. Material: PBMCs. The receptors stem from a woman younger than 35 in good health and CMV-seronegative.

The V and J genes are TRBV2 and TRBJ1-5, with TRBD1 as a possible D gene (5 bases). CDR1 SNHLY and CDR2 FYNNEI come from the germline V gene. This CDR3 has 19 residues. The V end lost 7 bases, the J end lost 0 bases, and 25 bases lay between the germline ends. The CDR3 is CASTINPRGHPYSNQPQHF. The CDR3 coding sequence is TGTGCCAGCACCATCAACCCTAGAGGACACCCTTATAGCAATCAGCCCCAGCATTTT.

Here the CDR3 reads CASSFRDRGLDGYTF. The CDR3 DNA sequence: TGTGCCAGCAGTTTCCGGGACAGGGGGCTTGATGGCTACACCTTC. J is TRBJ1-2 and V is TRBV6-5; TRBD1 agrees at 12 bases. Unmatched junction bases numbered 6, after V lost 4 bases and J lost 6 bases. The CDR3 has 15 residues. Looked up from germline, CDR1 is MNHEY and CDR2 is SVGAGI.

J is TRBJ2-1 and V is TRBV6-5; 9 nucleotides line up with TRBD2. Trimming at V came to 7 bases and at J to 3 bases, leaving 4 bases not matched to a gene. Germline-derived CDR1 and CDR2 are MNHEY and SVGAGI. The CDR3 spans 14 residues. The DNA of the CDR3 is TGTGCCAGCAACCTAGCGGGGAACTACAATGAGCAGTTCTTC. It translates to CASNLAGNYNEQFF.

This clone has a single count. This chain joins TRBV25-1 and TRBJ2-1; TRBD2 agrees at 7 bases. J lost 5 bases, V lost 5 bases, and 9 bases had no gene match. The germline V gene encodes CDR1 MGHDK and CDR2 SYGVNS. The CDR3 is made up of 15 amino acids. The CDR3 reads CASSPLTGGHNEQFF. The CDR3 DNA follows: TGTGCCAGCAGTCCGCTAACGGGAGGACACAATGAGCAGTTCTTC.

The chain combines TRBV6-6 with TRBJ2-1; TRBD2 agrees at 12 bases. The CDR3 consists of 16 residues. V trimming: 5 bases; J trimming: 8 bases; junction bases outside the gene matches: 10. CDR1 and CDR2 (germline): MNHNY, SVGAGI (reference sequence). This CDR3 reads CASSPPSGRADHEQFF. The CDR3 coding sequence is TGTGCCAGCAGTCCACCTAGCGGGAGGGCCGATCATGAGCAGTTCTTC.

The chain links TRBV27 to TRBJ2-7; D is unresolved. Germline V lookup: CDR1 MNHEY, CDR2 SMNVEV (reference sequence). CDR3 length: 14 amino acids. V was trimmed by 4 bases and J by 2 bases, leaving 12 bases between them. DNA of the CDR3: TGTGCCAGCAGTTCGTCTGTCTTCGCCTACGAGCAGTACTTC. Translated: CASSSSVFAYEQYF.

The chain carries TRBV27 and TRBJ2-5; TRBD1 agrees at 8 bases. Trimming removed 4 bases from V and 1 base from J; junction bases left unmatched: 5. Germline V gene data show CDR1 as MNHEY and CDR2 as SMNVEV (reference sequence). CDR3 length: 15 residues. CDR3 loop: CASSSIRGPQETQYF. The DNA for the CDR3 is TGTGCCAGCAGTTCAATCAGGGGGCCCCAAGAGACCCAGTACTTC.

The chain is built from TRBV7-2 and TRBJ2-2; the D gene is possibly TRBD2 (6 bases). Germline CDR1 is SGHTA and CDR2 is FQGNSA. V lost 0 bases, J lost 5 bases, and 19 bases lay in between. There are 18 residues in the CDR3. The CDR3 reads CASSLAPPQGGETGELFF. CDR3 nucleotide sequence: TGTGCCAGCAGCTTAGCTCCACCTCAGGGCGGGGAGACCGGGGAGCTGTTTTTT.

CDR3: CASRSPRLLQETQYF. The CDR3 DNA sequence: TGTGCCAGCAGATCCCCCAGGTTACTCCAAGAGACCCAGTACTTC. This chain links TRBV6-5 with TRBJ2-5, with unresolved D. Germline CDR1 reads MNHEY; CDR2 reads SVGAGI. With 6 bases removed from V and 1 base from J, the gap between germline ends came to 15 bases. The CDR3 runs 15 residues.

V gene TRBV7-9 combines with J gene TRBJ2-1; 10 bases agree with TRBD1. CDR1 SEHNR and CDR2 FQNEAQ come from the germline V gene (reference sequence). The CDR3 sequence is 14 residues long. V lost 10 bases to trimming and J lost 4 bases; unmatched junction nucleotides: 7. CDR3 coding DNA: TGTGCCACATTAGGGACAGGGGCATACAATGAGCAGTTCTTC. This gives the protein CATLGTGAYNEQFF.

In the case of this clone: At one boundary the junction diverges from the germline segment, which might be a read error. The CDR3 bases are TGTGCCAGCACTGGGAAGGATGGAGGTGATGAAGAACTGTTTTTT. This sequence encodes CASTGKDGGDEELFF. The rearrangement links TRBV28 to TRBJ1-4; D ambiguous. The germline V gene has CDR1 MDHEN and CDR2 SYDVKM. The CDR3 extends over 15 amino acids.

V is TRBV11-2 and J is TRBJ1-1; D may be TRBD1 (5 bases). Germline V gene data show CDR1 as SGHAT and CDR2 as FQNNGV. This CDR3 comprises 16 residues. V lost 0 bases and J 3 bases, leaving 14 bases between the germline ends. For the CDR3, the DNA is TGTGCCAGCAGCTTAGATCTGGCAGGGTTGGACACTGAAGCTTTCTTT. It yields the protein CASSLDLAGLDTEAFF.